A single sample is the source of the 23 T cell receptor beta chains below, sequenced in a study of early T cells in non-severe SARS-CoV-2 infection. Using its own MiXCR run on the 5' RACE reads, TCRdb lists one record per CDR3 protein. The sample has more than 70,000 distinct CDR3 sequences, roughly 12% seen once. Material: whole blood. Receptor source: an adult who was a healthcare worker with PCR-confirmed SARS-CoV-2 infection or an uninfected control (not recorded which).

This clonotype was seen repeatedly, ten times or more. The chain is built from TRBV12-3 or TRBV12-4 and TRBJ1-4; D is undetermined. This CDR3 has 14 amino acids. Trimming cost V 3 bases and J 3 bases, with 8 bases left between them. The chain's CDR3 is CASSFGTANEKLFF. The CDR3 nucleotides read TGTGCCAGCAGTTTTGGAACAGCTAATGAAAAACTGTTTTTT.

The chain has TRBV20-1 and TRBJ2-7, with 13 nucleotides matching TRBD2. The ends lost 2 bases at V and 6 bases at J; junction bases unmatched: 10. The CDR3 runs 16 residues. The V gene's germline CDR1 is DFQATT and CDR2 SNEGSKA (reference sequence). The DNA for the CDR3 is TGCAGTGCTAGAACTAGCGGGAGGGCCGGTCTTAGCGAGCAGTACTTC. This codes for CSARTSGRAGLSEQYF.

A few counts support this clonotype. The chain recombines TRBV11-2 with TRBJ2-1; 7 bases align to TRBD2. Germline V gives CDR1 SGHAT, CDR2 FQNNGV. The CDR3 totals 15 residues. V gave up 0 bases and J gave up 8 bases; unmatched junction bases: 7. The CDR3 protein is CASSLEAGWWYEQFF. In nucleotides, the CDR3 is TGTGCCAGCAGCTTAGAAGCGGGATGGTGGTATGAGCAGTTCTTC. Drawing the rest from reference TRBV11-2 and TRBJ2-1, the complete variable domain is EAGVAQSPRYKIIEKRQSVAFWCNPISGHATLYWYQQILGQGPKLLIQFQNNGVVDDSQLPKDRFSAERLKGVDSTLKIQPAKLEDSAVYLCASSLEAGWWYEQFFGPGTRLTVL.

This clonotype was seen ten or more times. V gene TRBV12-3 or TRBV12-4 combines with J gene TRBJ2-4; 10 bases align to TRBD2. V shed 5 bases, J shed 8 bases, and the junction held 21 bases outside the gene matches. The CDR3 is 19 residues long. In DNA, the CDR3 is TGTGCCAGCAGTCCAGCCCTCGCGGGGGTCACTAGCGGGACGTACATTCAGTACTTC. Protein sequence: CASSPALAGVTSGTYIQYF.

CDR3 bases: TGCAGCGTTGAAGATCGGGCGAGCGACTACAATGAGCAGTTCTTC. This translates into CSVEDRASDYNEQFF. V usage is TRBV29-1 and J usage is TRBJ2-1; D ambiguous. Trimming removed 0 bases at V and 3 bases at J, with 12 bases between. The CDR3 runs to 15 residues. Per the germline V gene, CDR1 is SQVTM and CDR2 is ANQGSEA.

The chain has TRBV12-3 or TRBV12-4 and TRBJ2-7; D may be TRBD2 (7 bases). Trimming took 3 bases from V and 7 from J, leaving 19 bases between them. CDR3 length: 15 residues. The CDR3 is CASSLSRRGAKEQYF. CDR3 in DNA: TGTGCCAGCAGTTTGTCCCGTCGGGGGGCAAAAGAGCAGTACTTC.

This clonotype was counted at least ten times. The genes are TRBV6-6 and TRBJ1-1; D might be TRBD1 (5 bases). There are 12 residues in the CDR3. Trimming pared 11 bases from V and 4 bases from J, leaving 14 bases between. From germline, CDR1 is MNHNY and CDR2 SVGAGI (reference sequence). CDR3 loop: CAVDRGTTEAFF. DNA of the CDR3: TGTGCCGTCGACCGGGGGACCACTGAAGCTTTCTTT.

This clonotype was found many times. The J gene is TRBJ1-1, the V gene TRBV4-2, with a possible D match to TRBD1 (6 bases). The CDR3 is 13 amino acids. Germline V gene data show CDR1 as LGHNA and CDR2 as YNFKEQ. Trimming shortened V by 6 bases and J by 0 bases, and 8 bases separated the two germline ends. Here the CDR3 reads CASRDSMNTEAFF. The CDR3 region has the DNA TGTGCCAGCAGGGACAGCATGAACACTGAAGCTTTCTTT.

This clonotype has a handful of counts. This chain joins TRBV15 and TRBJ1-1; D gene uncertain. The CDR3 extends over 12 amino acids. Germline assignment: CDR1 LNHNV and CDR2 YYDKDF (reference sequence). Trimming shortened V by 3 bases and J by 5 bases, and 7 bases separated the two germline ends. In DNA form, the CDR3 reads TGTGCCACCAGCAGGCAAGGGACTGAAGCTTTCTTT. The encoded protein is CATSRQGTEAFF. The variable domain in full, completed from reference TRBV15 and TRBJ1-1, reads DAMVIQNPRYQVTQFGKPVTLSCSQTLNHNVMYWYQQKSSQAPKLLFHYYDKDFNNEADTPDNFQSRRPNTSFCFLDIRSPGLGDTAMYLCATSRQGTEAFFGQGTRLTVV.

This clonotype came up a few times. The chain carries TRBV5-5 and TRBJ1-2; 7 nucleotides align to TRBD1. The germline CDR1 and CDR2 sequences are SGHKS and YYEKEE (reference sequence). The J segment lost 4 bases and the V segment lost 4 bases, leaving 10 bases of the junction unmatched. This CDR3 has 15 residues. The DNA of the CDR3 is TGTGCCAGCAGCAAATCACCAGGGGGTGGCTATGGCTACACCTTC. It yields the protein CASSKSPGGGYGYTF.

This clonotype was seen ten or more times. The chain's CDR3 is CSARVAGVNQPQHF. The CDR3 bases are TGCAGTGCTAGAGTGGCAGGAGTCAATCAGCCCCAGCATTTT. The chain uses TRBV20-1 and TRBJ1-5; D gene unclear. V was pared by 1 base and J by 3 bases, with 10 bases between. This CDR3 comprises 14 residues. Germline lookup yields CDR1 DFQATT and CDR2 SNEGSKA (reference sequence).

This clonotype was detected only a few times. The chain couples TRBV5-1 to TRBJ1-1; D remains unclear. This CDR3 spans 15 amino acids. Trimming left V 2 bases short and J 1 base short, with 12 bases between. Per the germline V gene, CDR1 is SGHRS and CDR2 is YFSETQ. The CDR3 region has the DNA TGCGCCAGCAGCTTTGGAGGCCAGACGAACACTGAAGCTTTCTTT. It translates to CASSFGGQTNTEAFF.

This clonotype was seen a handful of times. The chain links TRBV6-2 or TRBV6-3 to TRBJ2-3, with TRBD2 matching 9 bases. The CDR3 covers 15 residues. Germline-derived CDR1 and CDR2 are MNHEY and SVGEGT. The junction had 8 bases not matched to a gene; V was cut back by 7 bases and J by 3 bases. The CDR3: CASTQLAGRTDTQYF. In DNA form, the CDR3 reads TGTGCCAGCACCCAACTAGCGGGCAGAACAGATACGCAGTATTTT.

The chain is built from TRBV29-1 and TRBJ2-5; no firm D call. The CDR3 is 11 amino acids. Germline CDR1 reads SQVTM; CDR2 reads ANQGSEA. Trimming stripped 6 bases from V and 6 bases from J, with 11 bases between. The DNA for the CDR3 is TGCAGCGTCCTTGATCCCCAGACCCAGTACTTC. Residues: CSVLDPQTQYF.

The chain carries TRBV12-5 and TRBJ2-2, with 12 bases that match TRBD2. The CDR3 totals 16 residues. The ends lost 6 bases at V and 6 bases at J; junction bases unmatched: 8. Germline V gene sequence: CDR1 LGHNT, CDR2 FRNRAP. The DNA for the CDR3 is TGTGCTAGTGGCTCTCCTAGCGGGAGGGCTCCCGGGGAGCTGTTTTTT. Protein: CASGSPSGRAPGELFF.

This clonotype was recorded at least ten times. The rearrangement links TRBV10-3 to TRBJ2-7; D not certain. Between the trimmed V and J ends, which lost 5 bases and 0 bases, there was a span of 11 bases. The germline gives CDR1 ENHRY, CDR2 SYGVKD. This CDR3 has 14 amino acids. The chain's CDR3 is CAISRTVSSYEQYF. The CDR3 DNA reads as TGTGCCATCAGTCGGACGGTTAGCTCCTACGAGCAGTACTTC.

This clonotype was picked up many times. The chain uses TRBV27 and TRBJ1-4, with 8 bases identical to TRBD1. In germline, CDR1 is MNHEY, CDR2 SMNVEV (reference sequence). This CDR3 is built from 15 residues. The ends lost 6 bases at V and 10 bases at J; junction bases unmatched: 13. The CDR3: CASSHPSDREVKLFF. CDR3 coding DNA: TGTGCCAGCAGCCACCCGTCGGACAGGGAGGTAAAACTGTTTTTT.

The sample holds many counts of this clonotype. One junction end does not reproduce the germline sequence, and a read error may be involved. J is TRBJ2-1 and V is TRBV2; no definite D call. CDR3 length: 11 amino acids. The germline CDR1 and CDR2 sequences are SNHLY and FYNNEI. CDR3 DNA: TGTGCCAGCAGTGCCGACTCGCTATCGGCCTTC. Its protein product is CASSADSLSAF.

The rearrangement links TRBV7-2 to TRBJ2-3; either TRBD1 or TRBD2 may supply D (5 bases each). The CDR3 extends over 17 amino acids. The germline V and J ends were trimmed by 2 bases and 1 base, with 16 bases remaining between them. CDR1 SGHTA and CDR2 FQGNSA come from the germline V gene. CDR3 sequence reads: CASSLKRQRAGTDTQYF. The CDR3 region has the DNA TGTGCCAGCAGCTTAAAAAGACAGAGGGCTGGCACAGATACGCAGTATTTT. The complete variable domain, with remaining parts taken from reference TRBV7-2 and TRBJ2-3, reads GAGVSQSPSNKVTEKGKDVELRCDPISGHTALYWYRQSLGQGLEFLIYFQGNSAPDKSGLPSDRFSAERTGGSVSTLTIQRTQQEDSAVYLCASSLKRQRAGTDTQYFGPGTRLTVL.

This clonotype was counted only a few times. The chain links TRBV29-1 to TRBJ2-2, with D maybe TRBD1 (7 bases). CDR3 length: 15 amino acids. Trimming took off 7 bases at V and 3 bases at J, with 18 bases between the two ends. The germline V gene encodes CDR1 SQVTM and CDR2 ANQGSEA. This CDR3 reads CSASARGTYTGELFF. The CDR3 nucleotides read TGCAGCGCATCCGCCAGGGGGACTTACACCGGGGAGCTGTTTTTT.

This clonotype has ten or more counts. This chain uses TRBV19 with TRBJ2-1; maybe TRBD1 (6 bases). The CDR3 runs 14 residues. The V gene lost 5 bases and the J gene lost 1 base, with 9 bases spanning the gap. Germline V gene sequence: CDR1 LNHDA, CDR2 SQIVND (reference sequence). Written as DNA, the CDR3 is TGTGCCAGTAGTGGCGGACAGTCCTACAATGAGCAGTTCTTC. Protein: CASSGGQSYNEQFF. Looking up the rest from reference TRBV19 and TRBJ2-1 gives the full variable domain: DGGITQSPKYLFRKEGQNVTLSCEQNLNHDAMYWYRQDPGQGLRLIYYSQIVNDFQKGDIAEGYSVSREKKESFPLTVTSAQKNPTAFYLCASSGGQSYNEQFFGPGTRLTVL.

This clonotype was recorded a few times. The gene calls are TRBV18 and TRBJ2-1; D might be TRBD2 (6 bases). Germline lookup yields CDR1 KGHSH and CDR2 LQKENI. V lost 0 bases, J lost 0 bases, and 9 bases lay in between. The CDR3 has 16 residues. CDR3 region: CASSPPGGSSYNEQFF. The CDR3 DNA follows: TGTGCCAGCTCACCACCGGGGGGTAGCTCCTACAATGAGCAGTTCTTC.

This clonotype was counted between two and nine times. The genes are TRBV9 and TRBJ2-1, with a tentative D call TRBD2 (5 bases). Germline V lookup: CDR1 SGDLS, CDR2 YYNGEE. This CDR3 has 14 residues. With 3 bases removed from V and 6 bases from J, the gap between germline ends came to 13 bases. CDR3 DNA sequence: TGTGCCAGCAGCGGTGGGGAGCTTTTCAATGAGCAGTTCTTC. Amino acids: CASSGGELFNEQFF.